These T cell receptor beta chains were read from a single sample in a study of blood T cell repertoires in COVID-19. The repertoire was sequenced with immunoSEQ multiplex PCR; TCRdb's copy has only in-frame clones and lacks some. Altogether about 320,000 clones are present, roughly nine tenths being singletons, with the ten largest covering about 4%. Sequencing was done on a sample of PBMCs or T cells enriched from blood (not recorded which). These receptors were taken from a young woman who had been exposed to COVID-19. Each CDR3 is given with its conserved first and last residue. A D gene is named only where the DNA matches it firmly. Rows may omit the clone size; those that give it use once, few, many or a size class.

D	V	J	size	DNA	CDR3
.	TRBV7-7	TRBJ2-1	.	TGTGCCAGCAGCCAAATGGAGGGGGCGGGCAATGAGCAGTTCTTC	CASSQMEGAGNEQFF
TRBD2	TRBV7-9	TRBJ2-1	.	TGTGCCAGCAGCCCGGGACTATTCTACAATGAGCAGTTCTTC	CASSPGLFYNEQFF
TRBD1	TRBV19	TRBJ1-5	.	TGTGCCAGTAGCTACCCCGGGACAGGGGGCACTCAGCCCCAGCATTTT	CASSYPGTGGTQPQHF
.	TRBV6-5	TRBJ2-1	once	TGTGCCAGCGAGGGATCCTACAATGAGCAGTTCTTC	CASEGSYNEQFF
TRBD1	TRBV29-1	TRBJ1-1	.	TGCAGCTCGGACAGGGGGCAGGGCACTGAAGCTTTCTTT	CSSDRGQGTEAFF
TRBD1	TRBV7-7	TRBJ2-5	.	TGTGCCAGCAGCATCGACAGGGACGCCCCGGGAGAGACCCAGTACTTC	CASSIDRDAPGETQYF
.	TRBV11-2	TRBJ2-1	.	TGTGCCAGCAGCTTAGGCCAGAACAATGAGCAGTTCTTC	CASSLGQNNEQFF
.	TRBV5-1	TRBJ2-1	.	TGCGCCAGCAGCCCGATTGACAGCTCCTACAATGAGCAGTTCTTC	CASSPIDSSYNEQFF
.	TRBV6-4	TRBJ1-6	.	TGTGCCAGCGGGAGCTCCTATAATTCACCCCTCCACTTT	CASGSSYNSPLHF
.	TRBV28	TRBJ1-2	.	TGTGCCAGCAGTTTTGGAGGGAGCTATGGCTACACCTTC	CASSFGGSYGYTF
.	TRBV4-3	TRBJ1-1	.	TGCGCCAGCAGCCGAGGCAGGGGTTTTATGAACACTGAAGCTTTCTTT	CASSRGRGFMNTEAFF
.	TRBV24-1	TRBJ1-2	.	TGTGCCACCAGTGAGTCAGGGTTTTATGGCTACACCTTC	CATSESGFYGYTF
TRBD2	TRBV6-5	TRBJ2-5	.	TGTGCCAGCAGAACACTAGCGGGGGGACAAGAGACCCAGTACTTC	CASRTLAGGQETQYF
.	TRBV6-5	TRBJ2-7	.	TGTGCCAGCTCCATGGCCCGGGACAAGCAGTACTTC	CASSMARDKQYF
.	TRBV12-3/TRBV12-4	TRBJ1-5	.	TGTGCCAGCAGTTTTACAGAGAATCAGCCCCAGCATTTT	CASSFTENQPQHF
.	TRBV19	TRBJ1-2	few	TGTGCCAGTATGAGGAGGGTCGGTGGCTACACCTTC	CASMRRVGGYTF
TRBD2	TRBV10-3	TRBJ2-3	once	TGTGCCATCAGTGCGTTCAAACCCCTGGGAGGGGCCGGGGGAGATACGCAGTATTTT	CAISAFKPLGGAGGDTQYF
.	TRBV5-1	TRBJ1-4	.	TGCGCCAGCATGGGGGCCGTTGGAGAAAAACTGTTTTTT	CASMGAVGEKLFF
.	TRBV5-4	TRBJ1-4	.	TGTGCCAGCAGCCCGGGGGGAGCTAATGAAAAACTGTTTTTT	CASSPGGANEKLFF
.	TRBV10-3	TRBJ2-5	.	TGTGCCATCAGAGGGGCCGGAGAGACCCAGTACTTC	CAIRGAGETQYF
TRBD1	TRBV13	TRBJ2-7	once	TGTGCCAGCAGCTTAGGGACAGGGGGCTTCAACGAGCAGTACTTC	CASSLGTGGFNEQYF
.	TRBV5-1	TRBJ1-1	.	TGCGCCAGCAGCTTTGAGGGCATGAACACTGAAGCTTTCTTT	CASSFEGMNTEAFF
.	TRBV10-3	TRBJ1-2	.	TGTGCCATCAGTGGGACAGTGTTTTCTAACTATGGCTACACCTTC	CAISGTVFSNYGYTF
TRBD1	TRBV2	TRBJ1-2	.	TGTGCCAGCAGTGAGGGCAGGGGGCCCTATGGCTACACCTTC	CASSEGRGPYGYTF
.	TRBV9	TRBJ1-3	.	TGTGCCAGCAGCGTAGGGGCTTACTCTGGAAACACCATATATTTT	CASSVGAYSGNTIYF
TRBD2	TRBV5-1	TRBJ2-3	.	TGCGCCAGCAGCCCCAGACTAGCGGGGGGCCTTGCTGATACGCAGTATTTT	CASSPRLAGGLADTQYF
.	TRBV5-1	TRBJ1-1	.	TGCGCCAGCAGCCGGCCGGACTCTGGGGACACTGAAGCTTTCTTT	CASSRPDSGDTEAFF
.	TRBV25-1	TRBJ1-2	.	TGTGCCAGCAGTGAAGCGACCCGGGGCTATGGCTACACCTTC	CASSEATRGYGYTF
TRBD1	TRBV9	TRBJ1-6	.	TGTGCCAGCAGCGTAGCAGGGGGCAATTCACCCCTCCACTTT	CASSVAGGNSPLHF